One sample yielded the 24 T cell receptor beta chains listed below, sequenced in a study of T cell changes during pregnancy in multiple sclerosis. TCRdb keeps only in-frame clones here, not all; method: immunoSEQ multiplex PCR. The repertoire consists of tens of thousands of clones, with roughly 92% occurring once and the leading ten covering 2.5% to 3.5%. Sequenced material: peripheral blood, taken in the third trimester of pregnancy. These receptors all come from a female donor in good health, enrolled as a control in a pregnancy study.

The V call is TRBV6-5, the J call TRBJ2-3; TRBD2 agrees at 7 bases. This CDR3 has 15 amino acids. Germline V gene data show CDR1 as MNHEY and CDR2 as SVGAGI. Losses at the gene ends were 6 bases for V and 2 bases for J; bases not matched to a gene: 8. The CDR3 DNA reads TGTGCCAGCAGACCTAGCGGAGAGATCACAGATACGCAGTATTTT. This encodes CASRPSGEITDTQYF.

The V gene is TRBV4-2, the J gene TRBJ2-7, with D hard to call. The CDR3 runs 13 residues. V shed 0 bases and J shed 2 bases, with 5 bases lying between them. The germline V gene encodes CDR1 LGHNA and CDR2 YNFKEQ. CDR3 DNA sequence: TGTGCCAGCAGCCAAGATCCCACCTACGAGCAGTACTTC. Residues: CASSQDPTYEQYF.

The gene calls are TRBV7-9 and TRBJ2-3; weak D call: TRBD1 (5 bases). V was cut by 3 bases and J by 1 base, with 5 bases left in between. This CDR3 contains 13 residues. Germline loops: CDR1 SEHNR, CDR2 FQNEAQ (reference sequence). CDR3 residues: CASSFRGTDTQYF. CDR3 in DNA: TGTGCCAGCAGCTTCAGGGGCACAGATACGCAGTATTTT.

The J gene is TRBJ2-3, the V gene TRBV27, with D maybe TRBD2 (7 bases). CDR3 length: 14 residues. Trimming cost V 3 bases and J 3 bases, with 10 bases left between them. CDR1 and CDR2 from the germline V gene are MNHEY and SMNVEV (reference sequence). In DNA form, the CDR3 reads TGTGCCAGCAGTTTGGGGGGGCTGACAGATACGCAGTATTTT. Translating it yields CASSLGGLTDTQYF.

The chain carries TRBV28 and TRBJ2-7; D is unclear. Germline V gives CDR1 MDHEN, CDR2 SYDVKM. Trimming shortened V by 6 bases and J by 3 bases, and 6 bases separated the two germline ends. This CDR3 has 11 amino acids. The CDR3 protein is CASRYNYEQYF. For the CDR3, the DNA is TGTGCCAGCAGGTACAACTACGAGCAGTACTTC.

The genes are TRBV9 and TRBJ2-2; 13 bases match TRBD2. Germline trimming cut 2 bases from V and 1 base from J; bases unmatched to any gene: 5. Germline V gene sequence: CDR1 SGDLS, CDR2 YYNGEE. The CDR3 is made up of 18 amino acids. The CDR3, as DNA: TGTGCCAGCAGCGTCCAACTAGCGGGAGGGGAGAACACCGGGGAGCTGTTTTTT. This translates into CASSVQLAGGENTGELFF. The variable domain in full, with the rest retrieved from reference TRBV9 and TRBJ2-2, is DSGVTQTPKHLITATGQRVTLRCSPRSGDLSVYWYQQSLDQGLQFLIQYYNGEERAKGNILERFSAQQFPDLHSELNLSSLELGDSALYFCASSVQLAGGENTGELFFGEGSRLTVL.

The chain is built from TRBV6-1 and TRBJ1-1, with a tentative D call TRBD1 (6 bases). The CDR3 has 14 residues. V was trimmed by 7 bases and J by 1 base, leaving 13 bases between them. Per the germline V gene, CDR1 is MNHNS and CDR2 is SASEGT. The CDR3 DNA follows: TGTGCCAGCACTGGGGGCTTTTCGAACACTGAAGCTTTCTTT. The encoded protein is CASTGGFSNTEAFF.

This chain links TRBV5-6 with TRBJ1-5; no clear D gene. Per the germline V gene, CDR1 is SGHDT and CDR2 is YYEEEE. This CDR3 is built from 14 residues. V gave up 5 bases and J gave up 2 bases, with 11 bases separating them. The CDR3 DNA reads TGTGCCAGCAGTCCCAAGCTGGGCAATCAGCCCCAGCATTTT. It is translated as CASSPKLGNQPQHF.

The V and J genes are TRBV28 and TRBJ1-1, with TRBD1 matching over 8 bases. Germline assignment: CDR1 MDHEN and CDR2 SYDVKM. This CDR3 is built from 15 residues. V shed 5 bases, J shed 10 bases, and the junction held 15 bases outside the gene matches. CDR3: CASSPAGTGHGVAFF. DNA of the CDR3: TGTGCCAGCAGTCCAGCCGGGACAGGCCATGGGGTAGCTTTCTTT.

This chain connects TRBV5-4 to TRBJ2-7, with 7 nucleotides matching TRBD2. CDR1 SGHNT and CDR2 YYREEE come from the germline V gene (reference sequence). CDR3 length: 15 amino acids. Trimming cost V 0 bases and J 7 bases; bases outside gene matches: 10. The CDR3 here is CASSLAPGGSKEQYF. The CDR3 region has the DNA TGTGCCAGCAGCTTGGCGCCCGGCGGGAGTAAGGAGCAGTACTTC.

This clone was counted a single time. This chain joins TRBV28 and TRBJ1-6, with a weak D call TRBD1 (6 bases). The germline V gene has CDR1 MDHEN and CDR2 SYDVKM. The CDR3 is made up of 17 amino acids. The ends were cut back, 3 bases at V and 8 bases at J, with 20 bases in the middle. The CDR3 region has the DNA TGTGCCAGCAGTTTTCCGTCGACAGGCCTGGGGGATTCACCCCTCCACTTT. It codes for CASSFPSTGLGDSPLHF.

The V gene is TRBV7-2, the J gene TRBJ2-7; D might be TRBD1 (6 bases). The CDR3 totals 13 residues. With 5 bases removed from V and 1 base from J, the gap between germline ends came to 9 bases. The germline V gene has CDR1 SGHTA and CDR2 FQGNSA. CDR3 nucleotide sequence: TGTGCCAGCAGCCACAGGGAATCCTACGAGCAGTACTTC. Its translation: CASSHRESYEQYF.

The chain combines TRBV7-9 with TRBJ1-2, with D tentatively TRBD1 (5 bases). Germline V CDR1 and CDR2: SEHNR, FQNEAQ (reference sequence). The CDR3 consists of 14 residues. V was pared by 5 bases and J by 7 bases, with 17 bases between. The CDR3 region has the DNA TGTGCCAGCAGCGTCGGACACCCCGGCGGTGGCTACACCTTC. Its protein product is CASSVGHPGGGYTF.

The V and J genes are TRBV4-1 and TRBJ2-3, with TRBD2 matching 7 bases. CDR3 length: 15 amino acids. After removal of 0 bases from V and 2 bases from J, the junction contained 2 bases not matched to a gene. Germline V gene data show CDR1 as MGHRA and CDR2 as YSYEKL. CDR3 sequence reads: CASSQEGGYTDTQYF. For the CDR3, the DNA is TGCGCCAGCAGCCAAGAGGGGGGGTACACAGATACGCAGTATTTT.

The CDR3 here is CASSVQGTSYNSPLHF. DNA of the CDR3: TGCGCCAGCAGCGTACAGGGAACCTCCTATAATTCACCCCTCCACTTT. The chain employs TRBV5-1 and TRBJ1-6; weak D call: TRBD1 (6 bases). The CDR3 length is 16 residues. The germline gives CDR1 SGHRS, CDR2 YFSETQ. V was clipped by 4 bases and J by 0 bases, with 11 bases between them.

The rearrangement uses TRBV19 and TRBJ2-7; TRBD2 matches at 7 bases. The CDR3 is made up of 14 amino acids. Germline lookup yields CDR1 LNHDA and CDR2 SQIVND (reference sequence). Losses at the gene ends were 10 bases for V and 4 bases for J; bases not matched to a gene: 13. CDR3 sequence (DNA): TGTGCCACCTATCCCAGCGGGATATGGTACGAGCAGTACTTC. It encodes CATYPSGIWYEQYF.

This clone appeared once. This chain links TRBV7-2 with TRBJ1-5, with D possibly being TRBD1 (5 bases). This CDR3 is 14 amino acids long. CDR1 and CDR2 from the germline V gene are SGHTA and FQGNSA. Trimming removed 6 bases at V and 5 bases at J, with 14 bases between. CDR3 sequence (DNA): TGTGCCAGCAGTTCCGACAGTCCTTATCAGCCCCAGCATTTT. Amino acid sequence: CASSSDSPYQPQHF.

The J gene is TRBJ2-3, the V gene TRBV2; maybe TRBD2 (5 bases). Germline V gene data show CDR1 as SNHLY and CDR2 as FYNNEI. V was clipped by 10 bases and J by 1 base, with 9 bases between them. CDR3 size: 12 residues. The chain's CDR3 is CATTRGTDTQYF. DNA of the CDR3: TGTGCCACTACTAGGGGCACAGATACGCAGTATTTT.

The CDR3 region is CASSLGLRDTEAFF. CDR3 DNA: TGTGCCAGCAGCTTGGGCCTCAGGGACACTGAAGCTTTCTTT. The J gene is TRBJ1-1, the V gene TRBV5-5; possible D gene TRBD1, 5 bases. This CDR3 has 14 amino acids. Germline values: CDR1 SGHKS, CDR2 YYEKEE (reference sequence). The ends were cut back, 0 bases at V and 3 bases at J, with 9 bases in the middle.

This chain links TRBV7-6 with TRBJ1-1, with 8 bases fitting TRBD1. This CDR3 region has 14 residues. V lost 3 bases, J lost 3 bases, and 3 bases stayed unmatched. Germline lookup yields CDR1 SGHVS and CDR2 FNYEAQ. The CDR3 bases are TGTGCCAGCAGCTTGGACAGGGAAGACACTGAAGCTTTCTTT. This sequence encodes CASSLDREDTEAFF. The variable domain in full, with the rest retrieved from reference TRBV7-6 and TRBJ1-1, is GAGVSQSPRYKVTKRGQDVALRCDPISGHVSLYWYRQALGQGPEFLTYFNYEAQQDKSGLPNDRFSAERPEGSISTLTIQRTEQRDSAMYRCASSLDREDTEAFFGQGTRLTVV.

The genes are TRBV11-3 and TRBJ2-3; no definite D call. This CDR3 comprises 12 residues. CDR1 SGHNT and CDR2 YENEEA come from the germline V gene. V was shortened by 5 bases and J by 6 bases, with 9 bases between the two germline ends. CDR3 residues: CASSALGDTQYF. CDR3 bases: TGTGCCAGCAGCGCCCTCGGGGATACGCAGTATTTT.

The genes are TRBV4-3 and TRBJ2-3; possibly TRBD2 for D (6 bases). Germline-derived CDR1 and CDR2 are LGHNA and YSLEER. This CDR3 region has 15 residues. Between the trimmed V and J ends, which lost 0 bases and 5 bases, there was a span of 12 bases. The CDR3 loop is CASSQDGGSVDTQYF. CDR3 nucleotides: TGCGCCAGCAGCCAAGATGGGGGGAGTGTAGATACGCAGTATTTT.

The gene calls are TRBV27 and TRBJ1-6; the D gene is possibly TRBD1 (6 bases). CDR1 and CDR2 from the germline V gene are MNHEY and SMNVEV (reference sequence). The CDR3 has 17 residues. The V end lost 6 bases, the J end lost 3 bases, and 18 bases lay between the germline ends. The CDR3 spells CASSPTGIPLYNSPLHF. Written as DNA, the CDR3 is TGTGCCAGCAGCCCTACAGGGATCCCTCTCTATAATTCACCCCTCCACTTT.

The CDR3 loop reads CSVEEGDRPHEQYF. The CDR3 bases are TGCAGCGTTGAAGAGGGCGATAGGCCCCACGAGCAGTACTTC. V is TRBV29-1 and J is TRBJ2-7; D remains unclear. Germline V gives CDR1 SQVTM, CDR2 ANQGSEA. The germline V and J ends were trimmed by 0 bases and 5 bases, with 14 bases remaining between them. This CDR3 comprises 14 residues.